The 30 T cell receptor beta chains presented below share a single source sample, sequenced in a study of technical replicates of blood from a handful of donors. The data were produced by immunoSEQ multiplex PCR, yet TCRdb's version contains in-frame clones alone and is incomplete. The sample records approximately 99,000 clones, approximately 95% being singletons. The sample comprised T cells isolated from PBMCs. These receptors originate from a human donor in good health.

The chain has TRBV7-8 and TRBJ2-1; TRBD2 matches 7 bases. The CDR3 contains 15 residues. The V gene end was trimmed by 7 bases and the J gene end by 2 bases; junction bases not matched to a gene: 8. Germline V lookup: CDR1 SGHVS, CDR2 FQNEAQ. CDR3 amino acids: CASINWAGAYNEQFF. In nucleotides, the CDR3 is TGTGCCAGCATTAATTGGGCGGGAGCCTACAATGAGCAGTTCTTC.

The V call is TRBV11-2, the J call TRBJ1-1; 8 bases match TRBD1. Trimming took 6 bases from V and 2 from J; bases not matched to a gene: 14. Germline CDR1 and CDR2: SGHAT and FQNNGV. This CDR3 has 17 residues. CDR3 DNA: TGTGCCAGCAGAAAAAAGGCCGGGACAGGACGTAACACTGAAGCTTTCTTT. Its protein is CASRKKAGTGRNTEAFF.

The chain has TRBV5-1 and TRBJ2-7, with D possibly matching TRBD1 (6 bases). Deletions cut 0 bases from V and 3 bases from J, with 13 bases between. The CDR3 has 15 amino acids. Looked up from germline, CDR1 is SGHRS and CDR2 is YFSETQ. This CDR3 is CASSLGHRDFYEQYF. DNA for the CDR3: TGCGCCAGCAGCTTGGGCCACAGGGATTTCTACGAGCAGTACTTC.

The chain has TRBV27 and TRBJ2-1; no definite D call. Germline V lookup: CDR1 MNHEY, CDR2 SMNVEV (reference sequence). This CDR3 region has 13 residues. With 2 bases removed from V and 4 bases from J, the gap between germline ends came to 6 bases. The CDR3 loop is CASSLQIYNEQFF. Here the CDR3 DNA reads TGTGCCAGCAGTTTACAGATATACAATGAGCAGTTCTTC.

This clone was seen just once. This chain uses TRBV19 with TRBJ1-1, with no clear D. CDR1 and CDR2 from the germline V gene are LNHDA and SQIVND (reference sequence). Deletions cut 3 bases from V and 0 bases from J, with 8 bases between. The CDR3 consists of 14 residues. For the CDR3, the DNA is TGTGCCAGTAGTATTCGAGGGCTGAACACTGAAGCTTTCTTT. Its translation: CASSIRGLNTEAFF.

The CDR3 protein is CASSLGRHRGRDSPLHF. In DNA form, the CDR3 reads TGTGCCAGCAGCTTAGGCCGGCACAGGGGCCGGGATTCACCCCTCCACTTT. The J gene is TRBJ1-6, the V gene TRBV7-6; TRBD1 matches 7 bases. The CDR3 sequence is 17 residues long. The junction had 11 bases not matched to a gene; V was cut back by 1 base and J by 8 bases. Germline values: CDR1 SGHVS, CDR2 FNYEAQ.

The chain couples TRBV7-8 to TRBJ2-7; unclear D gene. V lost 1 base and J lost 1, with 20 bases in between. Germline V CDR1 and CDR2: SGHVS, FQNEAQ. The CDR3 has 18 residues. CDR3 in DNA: TGTGCCAGCAGCTTAGGGGCCTCGGTAGGTGGGCCGTCCTACGAGCAGTACTTC. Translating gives CASSLGASVGGPSYEQYF.

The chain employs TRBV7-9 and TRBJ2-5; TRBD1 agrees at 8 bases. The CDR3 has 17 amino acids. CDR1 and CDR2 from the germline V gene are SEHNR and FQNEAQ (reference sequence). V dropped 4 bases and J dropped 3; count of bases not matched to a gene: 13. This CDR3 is CASSSNIGLTGEETQYF. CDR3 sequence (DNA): TGTGCCAGCAGCTCCAACATCGGTTTGACAGGGGAAGAGACCCAGTACTTC.

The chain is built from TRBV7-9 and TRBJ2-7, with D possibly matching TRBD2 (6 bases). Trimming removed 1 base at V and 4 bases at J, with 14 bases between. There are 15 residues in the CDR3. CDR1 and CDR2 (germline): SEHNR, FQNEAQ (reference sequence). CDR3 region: CASSLGTGDGYEQYF. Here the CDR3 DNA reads TGTGCCAGCAGCTTAGGCACGGGAGATGGGTACGAGCAGTACTTC.

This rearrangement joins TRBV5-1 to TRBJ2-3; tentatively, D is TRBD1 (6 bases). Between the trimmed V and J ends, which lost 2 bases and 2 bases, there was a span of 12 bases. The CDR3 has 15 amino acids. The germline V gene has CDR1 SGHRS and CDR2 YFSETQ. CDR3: CASSFRTVFTDTQYF. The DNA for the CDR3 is TGCGCCAGCAGCTTCCGGACAGTATTCACAGATACGCAGTATTTT.

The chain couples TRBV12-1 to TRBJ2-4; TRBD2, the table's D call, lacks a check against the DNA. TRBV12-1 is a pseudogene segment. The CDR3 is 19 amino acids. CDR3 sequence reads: CASSFDGGGATEAKNIQYF. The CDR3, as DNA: TGTGCCAGCAGCTTTGACGGCGGGGGGGCCACGGAAGCCAAAAACATTCAGTACTTC.

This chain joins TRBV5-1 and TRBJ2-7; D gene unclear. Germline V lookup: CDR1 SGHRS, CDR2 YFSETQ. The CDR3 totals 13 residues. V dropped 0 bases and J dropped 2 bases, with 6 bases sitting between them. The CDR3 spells CASSLGRAYEQYF. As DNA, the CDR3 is TGCGCCAGCAGCTTGGGACGGGCCTACGAGCAGTACTTC. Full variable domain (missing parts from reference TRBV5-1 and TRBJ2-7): KAGVTQTPRYLIKTRGQQVTLSCSPISGHRSVSWYQQTPGQGLQFLFEYFSETQRNKGNFPGRFSGRQFSNSRSEMNVSTLELGDSALYLCASSLGRAYEQYFGPGTRLTVT.

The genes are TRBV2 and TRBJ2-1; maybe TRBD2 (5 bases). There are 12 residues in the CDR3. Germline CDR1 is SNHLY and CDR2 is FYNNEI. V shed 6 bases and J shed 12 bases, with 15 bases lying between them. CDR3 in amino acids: CASRRWTQGQFF. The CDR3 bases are TGTGCCAGCAGGCGGTGGACTCAAGGGCAGTTCTTC. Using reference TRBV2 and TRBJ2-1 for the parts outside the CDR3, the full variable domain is EPEVTQTPSHQVTQMGQEVILRCVPISNHLYFYWYRQILGQKVEFLVSFYNNEISEKSEIFDDQFSVERPDGSNFTLKIRSTKLEDSAMYFCASRRWTQGQFFGPGTRLTVL.

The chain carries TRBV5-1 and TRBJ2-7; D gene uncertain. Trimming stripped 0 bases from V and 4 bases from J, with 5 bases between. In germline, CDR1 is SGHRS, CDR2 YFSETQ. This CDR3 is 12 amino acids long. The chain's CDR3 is CASSLGVYEQYF. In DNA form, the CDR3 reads TGCGCCAGCAGCTTGGGTGTATACGAGCAGTACTTC.

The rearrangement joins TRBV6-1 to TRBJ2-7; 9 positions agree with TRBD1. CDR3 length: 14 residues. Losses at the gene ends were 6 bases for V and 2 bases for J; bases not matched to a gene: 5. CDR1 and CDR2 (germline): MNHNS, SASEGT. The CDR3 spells CASRRDRDAYEQYF. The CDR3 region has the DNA TGTGCCAGCAGGCGGGACAGGGATGCCTACGAGCAGTACTTC.

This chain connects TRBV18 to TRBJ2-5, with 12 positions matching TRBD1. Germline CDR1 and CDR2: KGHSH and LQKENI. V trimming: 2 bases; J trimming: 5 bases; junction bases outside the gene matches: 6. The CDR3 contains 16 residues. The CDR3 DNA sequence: TGTGCCAGCTCACCAACCGGGACAGGGGGCTGGGAGACCCAGTACTTC. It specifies CASSPTGTGGWETQYF.

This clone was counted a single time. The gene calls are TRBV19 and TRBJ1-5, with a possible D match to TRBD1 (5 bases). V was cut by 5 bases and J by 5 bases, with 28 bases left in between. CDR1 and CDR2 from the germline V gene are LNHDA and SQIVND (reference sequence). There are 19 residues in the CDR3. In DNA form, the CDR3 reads TGTGCCAGTAGTTTCATGTGGGTAGTGGGCAGGGCACTGGATCAGCCCCAGCATTTT. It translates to CASSFMWVVGRALDQPQHF.

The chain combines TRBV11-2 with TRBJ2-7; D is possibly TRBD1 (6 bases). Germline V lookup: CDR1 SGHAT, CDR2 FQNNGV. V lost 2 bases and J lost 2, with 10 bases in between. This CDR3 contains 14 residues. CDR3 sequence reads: CASSLQGQAYEQYF. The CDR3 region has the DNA TGTGCCAGCAGCTTACAGGGACAAGCCTACGAGCAGTACTTC. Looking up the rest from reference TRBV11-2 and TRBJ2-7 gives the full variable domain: EAGVAQSPRYKIIEKRQSVAFWCNPISGHATLYWYQQILGQGPKLLIQFQNNGVVDDSQLPKDRFSAERLKGVDSTLKIQPAKLEDSAVYLCASSLQGQAYEQYFGPGTRLTVT.

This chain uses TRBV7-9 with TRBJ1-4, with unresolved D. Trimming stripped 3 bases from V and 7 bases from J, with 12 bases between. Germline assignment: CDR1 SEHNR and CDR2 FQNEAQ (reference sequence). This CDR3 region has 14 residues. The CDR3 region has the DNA TGTGCCAGCAGCTTTACAGCTGGTAGTGAAAAACTGTTTTTT. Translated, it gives CASSFTAGSEKLFF.

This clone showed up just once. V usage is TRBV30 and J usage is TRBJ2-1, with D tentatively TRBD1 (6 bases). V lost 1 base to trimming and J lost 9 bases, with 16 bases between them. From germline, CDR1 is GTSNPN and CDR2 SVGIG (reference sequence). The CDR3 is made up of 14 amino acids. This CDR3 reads CAWSAFPTGTEQFF. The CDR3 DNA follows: TGTGCCTGGAGTGCATTCCCCACAGGGACTGAGCAGTTCTTC.

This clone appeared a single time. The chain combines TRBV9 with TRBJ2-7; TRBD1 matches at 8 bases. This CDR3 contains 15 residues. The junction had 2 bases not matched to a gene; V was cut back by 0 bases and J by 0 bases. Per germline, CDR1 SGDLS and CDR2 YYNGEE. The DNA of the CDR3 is TGTGCCAGCAGCGTAGGGACAGGGAACTCCTACGAGCAGTACTTC. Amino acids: CASSVGTGNSYEQYF.

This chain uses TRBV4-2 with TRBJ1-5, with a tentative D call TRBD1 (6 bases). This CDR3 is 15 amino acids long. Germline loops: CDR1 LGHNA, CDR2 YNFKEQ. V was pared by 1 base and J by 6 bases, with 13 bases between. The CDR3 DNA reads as TGTGCCAGCAGCCAAGTAACAGGGTTTGGTCAGCCCCAGCATTTT. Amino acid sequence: CASSQVTGFGQPQHF.

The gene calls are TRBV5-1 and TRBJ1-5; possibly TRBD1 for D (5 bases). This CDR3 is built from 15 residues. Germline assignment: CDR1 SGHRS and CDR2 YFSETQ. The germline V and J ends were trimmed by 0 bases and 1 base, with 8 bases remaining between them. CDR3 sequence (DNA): TGCGCCAGCAGCTTGGAGGCAGGGAGCAATCAGCCCCAGCATTTT. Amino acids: CASSLEAGSNQPQHF.

This CDR3 is CASDRGTGVFEAFF. The CDR3, as DNA: TGTGCCAGCGATAGGGGGACAGGGGTGTTTGAAGCTTTCTTT. The chain combines TRBV6-1 with TRBJ1-1; 10 bases match TRBD1. This CDR3 is built from 14 residues. Germline CDR1 is MNHNS and CDR2 is SASEGT. V shed 8 bases, J shed 7 bases, and the junction held 10 bases outside the gene matches.

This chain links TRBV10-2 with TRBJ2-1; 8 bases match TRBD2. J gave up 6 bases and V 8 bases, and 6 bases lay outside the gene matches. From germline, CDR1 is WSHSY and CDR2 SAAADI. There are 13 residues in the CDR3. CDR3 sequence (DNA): TGCGCCAGCTTCGGGGGGGGTGTCAATGAGCAGTTCTTC. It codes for CASFGGGVNEQFF.

CDR3 region: CASSKERLAGDTGELFF. The CDR3 region has the DNA TGTGCCAGCAGCAAAGAAAGGCTAGCGGGAGACACCGGGGAGCTGTTTTTT. This chain links TRBV21-1 with TRBJ2-2; the table's D call, TRBD2, was not checked against the DNA. TRBV21-1 counts as a pseudogene. This CDR3 has 17 residues.

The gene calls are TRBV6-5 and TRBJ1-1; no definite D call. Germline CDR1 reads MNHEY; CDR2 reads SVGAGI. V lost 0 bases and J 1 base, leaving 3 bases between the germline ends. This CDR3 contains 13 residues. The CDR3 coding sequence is TGTGCCAGCAGTTACTCGAGGAACACTGAAGCTTTCTTT. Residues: CASSYSRNTEAFF.

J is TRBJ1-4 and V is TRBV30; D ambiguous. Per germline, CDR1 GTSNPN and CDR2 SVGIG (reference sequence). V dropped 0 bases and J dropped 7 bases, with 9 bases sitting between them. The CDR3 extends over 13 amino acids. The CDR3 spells CAWSVQAREKLFF. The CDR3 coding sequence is TGTGCCTGGAGTGTCCAAGCTCGTGAAAAACTGTTTTTT.

CDR3 amino acids: CASSQPTADRGSYEQYF. CDR3 nucleotides: TGCGCCAGCAGCCAACCGACCGCGGACAGGGGGTCGTACGAGCAGTACTTC. The chain employs TRBV4-1 and TRBJ2-7, with TRBD1 matching 10 bases. J lost 4 bases, V lost 2 bases, and 11 bases had no gene match. CDR3 size: 17 residues. Germline V gene lookup returns CDR1 MGHRA and CDR2 YSYEKL.

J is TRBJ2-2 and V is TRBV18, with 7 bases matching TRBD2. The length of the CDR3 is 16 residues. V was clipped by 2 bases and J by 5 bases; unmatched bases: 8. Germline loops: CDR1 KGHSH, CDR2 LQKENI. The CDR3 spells CASSPEGPGGTGELFF. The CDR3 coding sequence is TGTGCCAGCTCACCAGAAGGGCCCGGGGGGACCGGGGAGCTGTTTTTT.